What follows are 18 T cell receptor beta chains derived from one specimen sequenced in a study of shared clonotypes between healthy human individuals. The method was immunoSEQ multiplex PCR; TCRdb's version includes in-frame clones alone and lacks a portion of them. The data contain 450,000 to 600,000 clones, about four fifths of them singletons. Sequencing was done on a sample of PBMCs. These TCRs come from a woman between 40 and 55 years old in good health. Some clones in this sample may be carry-over from other donors' samples.

This chain uses TRBV6-4 with TRBJ2-2, with no clear D. From germline, CDR1 is MRHNA and CDR2 SNTAGT. The CDR3 is 15 amino acids. The V end lost 3 bases, the J end lost 3 bases, and 11 bases lay between the germline ends. The CDR3 coding sequence is TGTGCCAGCAGTGAAGAAGGTGGCGACACCGGGGAGCTGTTTTTT. Protein product: CASSEEGGDTGELFF.

The sample holds one count of this clone. Here the CDR3 reads CASSGQGSGYTF. DNA for the CDR3: TGTGCCAGTAGCGGACAGGGCAGTGGCTACACCTTC. This chain joins TRBV19 and TRBJ1-2, with 8 bases that match TRBD1. The J segment lost 7 bases and the V segment lost 6 bases, leaving 4 bases of the junction unmatched. Germline values: CDR1 LNHDA, CDR2 SQIVND (reference sequence). The length of the CDR3 is 12 residues.

The J gene is TRBJ2-7, the V gene TRBV4-1; 8 bases map to TRBD2. Per germline, CDR1 MGHRA and CDR2 YSYEKL. This CDR3 comprises 14 residues. V lost 4 bases, J lost 0 bases, and 2 bases stayed unmatched. The CDR3: CASSLTSGSYEQYF. CDR3 bases: TGCGCCAGCAGCCTCACTAGCGGCTCCTACGAGCAGTACTTC.

CDR3 sequence: CASSRPGTGSYNEQFF. The DNA for the CDR3 is TGCGCCAGCAGCCGCCCCGGGACAGGGTCCTACAATGAGCAGTTCTTC. The J gene is TRBJ2-1, the V gene TRBV4-1; 9 bases match TRBD1. V was pared by 4 bases and J by 1 base, with 5 bases of the junction left unmatched. The CDR3 consists of 16 residues. Germline V gene sequence: CDR1 MGHRA, CDR2 YSYEKL.

The rearrangement links TRBV18 to TRBJ2-4; possibly TRBD2 for D (6 bases). With 3 bases removed from V and 2 bases from J, the gap between germline ends came to 26 bases. Germline values: CDR1 KGHSH, CDR2 LQKENI. The length of the CDR3 is 20 residues. CDR3 region: CASSPPWGEIANGTKNIQYF. The CDR3 nucleotides are TGTGCCAGCTCACCGCCCTGGGGGGAGATAGCCAATGGAACCAAAAACATTCAGTACTTC. Full variable domain (outside the CDR3, taken from reference TRBV18 and TRBJ2-4): NAGVMQNPRHLVRRRGQEARLRCSPMKGHSHVYWYRQLPEEGLKFMVYLQKENIIDESGMPKERFSAEFPKEGPSILRIQQVVRGDSAAYFCASSPPWGEIANGTKNIQYFGAGTRLSVL.

The chain uses TRBV6-5 and TRBJ1-4; 9 bases agree with TRBD1. With 8 bases clipped from V and 8 bases from J, the junction kept 9 bases outside the gene matches. The germline V gene encodes CDR1 MNHEY and CDR2 SVGAGI. This CDR3 has 14 residues. CDR3 bases: TGTGCCAGCTCCGCGGACAGGGGTGGAGAAAAACTGTTTTTT. As protein: CASSADRGGEKLFF.

The chain combines TRBV2 with TRBJ2-2, with 8 positions matching TRBD1. The CDR3 loop spans 14 amino acids. V dropped 9 bases and J dropped 4; count of bases not matched to a gene: 7. Germline CDR1 SNHLY, CDR2 FYNNEI. The CDR3 bases are TGTGCCAGTTCGACAGGGGATGGCACCGGGGAGCTGTTTTTT. This gives the protein CASSTGDGTGELFF. Using reference TRBV2 and TRBJ2-2 for the parts outside the CDR3, the full variable domain is EPEVTQTPSHQVTQMGQEVILRCVPISNHLYFYWYRQILGQKVEFLVSFYNNEISEKSEIFDDQFSVERPDGSNFTLKIRSTKLEDSAMYFCASSTGDGTGELFFGEGSRLTVL.

The J gene is TRBJ2-7, the V gene TRBV7-2; 9 bases fit TRBD2. CDR1 and CDR2 (germline): SGHTA, FQGNSA. V lost 6 bases, J lost 3 bases, and 6 bases stayed unmatched. CDR3 length: 14 residues. The CDR3 loop is CASRQASGDYEQYF. The CDR3, as DNA: TGTGCCAGCAGACAAGCTAGCGGGGACTACGAGCAGTACTTC. The full variable domain, in which reference TRBV7-2 and TRBJ2-7 provide the parts outside the CDR3, is GAGVSQSPSNKVTEKGKDVELRCDPISGHTALYWYRQSLGQGLEFLIYFQGNSAPDKSGLPSDRFSAERTGGSVSTLTIQRTQQEDSAVYLCASRQASGDYEQYFGPGTRLTVT.

The chain has TRBV28 and TRBJ1-5, with D possibly matching TRBD1 (6 bases). Germline values: CDR1 MDHEN, CDR2 SYDVKM. The CDR3 covers 14 residues. V shed 6 bases and J shed 0 bases, with 9 bases lying between them. CDR3: CASSSGDSNQPQHF. The CDR3 DNA reads as TGTGCCAGCAGCTCAGGGGATAGCAATCAGCCCCAGCATTTT.

V and J are TRBV28 and TRBJ2-1; 9 bases map to TRBD2. Germline V gene sequence: CDR1 MDHEN, CDR2 SYDVKM. With V trimmed by 3 bases and J by 5 bases, 8 bases remained unmatched. CDR3 length: 16 amino acids. The CDR3 nucleotides read TGTGCCAGCAGTTTTGCGGGTAGCGGGAGCCACAATGAGCAGTTCTTC. Residues: CASSFAGSGSHNEQFF.

The gene calls are TRBV6-5 and TRBJ2-7, with TRBD1 matching over 8 bases. After removal of 4 bases from V and 7 bases from J, the junction contained 12 bases not matched to a gene. Germline loops: CDR1 MNHEY, CDR2 SVGAGI. The CDR3 extends over 15 amino acids. CDR3 residues: CASSFLPDRGREQYF. As DNA, the CDR3 is TGTGCCAGCAGTTTCCTCCCCGACAGGGGAAGGGAGCAGTACTTC.

The CDR3 loop is CASSERGRGLPQETQYF. The CDR3 bases are TGTGCCAGCAGTGAAAGGGGCAGGGGGCTCCCCCAAGAGACCCAGTACTTC. The V and J genes are TRBV6-1 and TRBJ2-5; 8 bases match TRBD1. Germline-derived CDR1 and CDR2 are MNHNS and SASEGT. This CDR3 comprises 17 residues. V lost 2 bases and J lost 1; bases outside the gene matches: 9.

The chain is built from TRBV7-2 and TRBJ1-1, with D hard to call. V was trimmed by 1 base and J by 3 bases, leaving 6 bases between them. The CDR3 length is 13 residues. Germline lookup yields CDR1 SGHTA and CDR2 FQGNSA. CDR3 sequence: CASSLDTYTEAFF. The DNA of the CDR3 is TGTGCCAGCAGCTTAGATACCTACACTGAAGCTTTCTTT.

V gene TRBV2 combines with J gene TRBJ1-2; weak D call: TRBD1 (6 bases). The germline V gene has CDR1 SNHLY and CDR2 FYNNEI. V lost 7 bases and J 4 bases, leaving 16 bases between the germline ends. The CDR3 extends over 14 amino acids. The CDR3 DNA reads TGTGCCAGCACCCCTGGGGGCAGGGGCTATGGCTACACCTTC. The encoded protein is CASTPGGRGYGYTF.

The chain employs TRBV19 and TRBJ1-5; TRBD1 agrees at 9 bases. The CDR3 contains 17 residues. Trimming removed 3 bases from V and 7 bases from J; junction bases left unmatched: 13. Germline-derived CDR1 and CDR2 are LNHDA and SQIVND (reference sequence). The CDR3 spells CASSISKTGTGLQPQHF. For the CDR3, the DNA is TGTGCCAGTAGTATCTCGAAAACCGGGACAGGGTTACAGCCCCAGCATTTT. Full variable domain (remainder filled in from reference TRBV19 and TRBJ1-5): DGGITQSPKYLFRKEGQNVTLSCEQNLNHDAMYWYRQDPGQGLRLIYYSQIVNDFQKGDIAEGYSVSREKKESFPLTVTSAQKNPTAFYLCASSISKTGTGLQPQHFGDGTRLSIL.

The chain recombines TRBV6-4 with TRBJ1-5; 7 bases match TRBD1. Germline V gene sequence: CDR1 MRHNA, CDR2 SNTAGT. The CDR3 extends over 15 amino acids. J lost 2 bases, V lost 4 bases, and 5 bases had no gene match. This CDR3 is CASSATGLGNQPQHF. The CDR3 DNA is TGTGCCAGCAGTGCGACAGGGCTTGGCAATCAGCCCCAGCATTTT.

J is TRBJ2-1 and V is TRBV19, with D tentatively TRBD2 (6 bases). Trimming left V 5 bases short and J 6 bases short, with 14 bases between. CDR3 length: 14 amino acids. The germline CDR1 and CDR2 sequences are LNHDA and SQIVND (reference sequence). CDR3 coding DNA: TGTGCCAGTAGTGTCTCGCGGGATCGCAATGAGCAGTTCTTC. Amino acid sequence: CASSVSRDRNEQFF.

The chain is built from TRBV9 and TRBJ2-3; the match to TRBD2 covers 9 bases. The CDR3 covers 15 residues. The junction had 8 bases not matched to a gene; V was cut back by 3 bases and J by 6 bases. Germline V lookup: CDR1 SGDLS, CDR2 YYNGEE. CDR3 nucleotide sequence: TGTGCCAGCAGCGCCCTTAGCGGGAGTGGGGATACGCAGTATTTT. Encoded protein: CASSALSGSGDTQYF. Drawing the rest from reference TRBV9 and TRBJ2-3, the complete variable domain is DSGVTQTPKHLITATGQRVTLRCSPRSGDLSVYWYQQSLDQGLQFLIQYYNGEERAKGNILERFSAQQFPDLHSELNLSSLELGDSALYFCASSALSGSGDTQYFGPGTRLTVL.